These 2 T cell receptor beta chains originate from one sample sequenced in a study of PD-L1 blockade in urothelial cancer. Described time point: pretreatment peripheral blood. The repertoire was sequenced with immunoSEQ multiplex PCR; TCRdb's copy has only in-frame clones and lacks some. The sample yields about 95,000 clones, 90% seen once. The source was PBMCs, collected around atezolizumab (anti-PD-L1) treatment. These receptors were collected from a man in his fifties or sixties with urothelial cancer.

The chain couples TRBV7-6 to TRBJ2-1; TRBD2 aligns across 11 bases. V gave up 4 bases and J gave up 7 bases; unmatched junction bases: 9. CDR3 length equals 16 residues. Germline lookup yields CDR1 SGHVS and CDR2 FNYEAQ. This chain's CDR3 is CASSSLSGGAVNEQFF. The CDR3 nucleotides read TGTGCCAGCAGCTCCCTTAGCGGGGGGGCCGTGAATGAGCAGTTCTTC.

This chain uses TRBV27 with TRBJ2-1; 12 bases align to TRBD2. From germline, CDR1 is MNHEY and CDR2 SMNVEV (reference sequence). J was trimmed by 9 bases and V by 6 bases; bases with no gene match: 3. This CDR3 contains 13 residues. In DNA form, the CDR3 reads TGTGCCAGCAGGACTAGCGGGAGCGTTGAGCAGTTCTTC. It codes for CASRTSGSVEQFF.